A selection of T cell receptor beta chains follows, all from one sample in a study of CD8+ T cells in alopecia areata. The method was immunoSEQ multiplex PCR; TCRdb's version includes in-frame clones alone and lacks a portion of them. Among tens of thousands of clones listed, about three fifths were seen once. This specimen consisted of CD8+ T cells sorted from blood, obtained at week 0. The receptors were gathered from a human donor with alopecia areata. Each CDR3 is given with its conserved first and last residue. Fields, in order: CDR3 length, D gene, J gene, V gene, clone size, CDR3 protein, CDR3 DNA. D genes are given only for firm matches. Clone size is stated in some rows and not others, as once, few, many or a class when expanded.

14 - TRBJ2-2 TRBV27 - CASSSHQGPGELFF TGTGCCAGCAGTTCCCATCAGGGGCCCGGGGAGCTGTTTTTT
15 TRBD2 TRBJ2-1 TRBV7-2 few CASSPEGLGGNEQFF TGTGCCAGCAGCCCAGAGGGACTAGGAGGCAATGAGCAGTTCTTC
15 - TRBJ1-4 TRBV27 - CASSPQPYGNEKLFF TGTGCCAGCAGTCCCCAGCCCTACGGTAATGAAAAACTGTTTTTT
17 - TRBJ1-1 TRBV5-1 - CASSSPPQQASRAEAFF TGCGCCAGCAGCTCTCCTCCTCAACAGGCTTCGAGGGCTGAAGCTTTCTTT
16 TRBD2 TRBJ2-7 TRBV30 - CAWRFNVRTSGYEQYF TGTGCCTGGAGGTTTAACGTAAGGACTAGCGGCTACGAGCAGTACTTC
13 - TRBJ2-2 TRBV27 once CASSFTDTGELFF TGTGCCAGCAGTTTTACCGACACCGGGGAGCTGTTTTTT
15 - TRBJ2-3 TRBV7-2 - CASSFGGESTDTQYF TGTGCCAGCAGCTTTGGCGGGGAAAGCACAGATACGCAGTATTTT
12 - TRBJ2-7 TRBV29-1 - CSVNQDNYEQYF TGCAGCGTTAATCAGGACAACTACGAGCAGTACTTC
14 - TRBJ1-5 TRBV7-9 - CASSLGRGNQPQHF TGTGCCAGCAGCTTAGGCAGGGGCAATCAGCCCCAGCATTTT
15 TRBD2 TRBJ2-1 TRBV7-9 few CASSPGASGINEQFF TGTGCCAGCAGCCCCGGGGCTAGCGGGATAAATGAGCAGTTCTTC